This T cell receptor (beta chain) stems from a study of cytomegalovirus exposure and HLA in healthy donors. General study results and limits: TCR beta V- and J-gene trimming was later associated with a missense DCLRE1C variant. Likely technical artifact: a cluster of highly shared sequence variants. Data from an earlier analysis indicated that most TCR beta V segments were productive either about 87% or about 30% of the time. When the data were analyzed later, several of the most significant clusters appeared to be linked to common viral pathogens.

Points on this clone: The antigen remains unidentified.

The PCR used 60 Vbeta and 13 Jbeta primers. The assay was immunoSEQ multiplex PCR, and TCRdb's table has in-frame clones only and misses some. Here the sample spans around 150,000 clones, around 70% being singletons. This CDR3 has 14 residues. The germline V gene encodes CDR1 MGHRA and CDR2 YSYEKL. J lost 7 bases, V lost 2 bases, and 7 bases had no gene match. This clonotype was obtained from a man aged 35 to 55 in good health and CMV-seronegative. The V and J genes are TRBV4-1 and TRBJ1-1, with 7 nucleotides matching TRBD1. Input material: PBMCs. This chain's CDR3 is CASSQRGQNREAFF. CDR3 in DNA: TGCGCCAGCAGCCAAAGGGGACAGAATCGTGAAGCTTTCTTT.